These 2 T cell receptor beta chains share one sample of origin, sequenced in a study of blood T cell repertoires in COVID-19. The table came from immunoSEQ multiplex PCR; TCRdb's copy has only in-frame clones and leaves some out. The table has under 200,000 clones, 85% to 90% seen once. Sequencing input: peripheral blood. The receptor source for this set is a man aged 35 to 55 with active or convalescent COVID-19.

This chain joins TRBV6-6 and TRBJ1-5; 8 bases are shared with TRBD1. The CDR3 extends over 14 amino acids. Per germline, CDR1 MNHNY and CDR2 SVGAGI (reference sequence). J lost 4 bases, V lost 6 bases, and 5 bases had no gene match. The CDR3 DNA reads TGTGCCAGCAGGACAGGGGTGATTAATCAGCCCCAGCATTTT. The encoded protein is CASRTGVINQPQHF.

The CDR3 reads CASSPRTSSRKTNEKLFF. As DNA, the CDR3 is TGTGCCAGCAGTCCAAGGACATCTTCAAGGAAAACTAATGAAAAACTGTTTTTT. The V call is TRBV6-2 or TRBV6-3, the J call TRBJ1-4; D might be TRBD1 (5 bases). Trimming stripped 5 bases from V and 1 base from J, with 20 bases between. CDR3 length: 18 residues. Germline CDR1 MNHEY, CDR2 SVGEGT.